This record concerns one T cell receptor beta chain sequence. Its specific antigen is unknown. No qualities accompany the bases; no much larger clone lies one base away. Genomic DNA was the input for TRB sequencing, which was run either with the immunoSEQ assay at survey resolution or with the hsTCRB kit. Per the source publication's procedure: The immunoSEQ software handled the initial read processing, while the LymphoSeq R package was used for the repertoire analyses. Clonality was calculated as 1 minus normalized Shannon entropy, and the Gini coefficient was also calculated for each TRB dataset. To infer phenotypes in unsorted samples, TRB sequences from sorted subsets of the recipient or donor were mapped onto unsorted samples from the same recipient. TCRdb retrieved this table from immuneACCESS and kept in-frame rearrangements only. Not all clones are present; in checked studies, unresolved V genes account for under half, and no reason is known for the remainder. The DNA was the basis for D and trimming; V, J and clone size are from that table. The sample data list roughly 6,800 clones, and 80% to 95% of these were observed just once. In total, the top ten clones hold roughly 3.9% of the sample.

The CDR3, cysteine through phenylalanine, is 13 amino acids long. Of all the DNA, just the CDR3 is kept, 39 bases in frame from base 1. V and J lose 4 bases and 4 bases, and a span of 11 bases separates them. The germline V gene gives CDR1 as SGDLS and CDR2 as YYNGEE. This record belongs to a study of T cells after posttransplantation cyclophosphamide (dated by TCRdb to 2016 to 2017). As for the study more broadly: Using TRB sequencing, the study followed how the T cell repertoire rebuilt after myeloablative bone marrow transplantation with posttransplantation cyclophosphamide given as GVHD prophylaxis. Samples from about 32 PTCy-treated patients and approximately 16 related bone marrow donors of those patients were subjected to antigen receptor sequencing. Blood from all 35 or so PTCy patients with 1-year posttransplant specimens was subjected to TRB sequencing. Up to roughly 3 additional blood samples from 2 to 5.2 years after transplant were also TRB-sequenced in 3 patients, as was pretransplant blood from a handful of patients. Because TRA and TRB clonality correlated tightly in roughly nine samples, the subsequent TCR analyses were limited to TRB only. Public TRB sequences were compared against a database of over 3,500 sequences linked to responses to pathogens, tumor antigens, self-antigens and alloantigens. Results and caveats for the whole study, not just this receptor: At 1-2 months, donor-recipient similarity was low but rose over the first year, and the later blood repertoires were often dominated by donor CD8+ memory clones. Across around 40 patients, TRB clonality was highly associated with recipient CMV seropositivity and CMV reactivation, and diversity in PTCy patients was similar to diversity in CNI/methotrexate controls. The TRB repertoires of T cells infiltrating skin or the GI tract showed only limited overlap with the TRB repertoires found in blood.

Peripheral blood samples were provided by related bone marrow donors on the day of marrow donation. Peripheral blood and bone marrow mononuclear cells were isolated by Ficoll-Hypaque density centrifugation and were cryopreserved. FACS on a FACSAria II was used to sort CD4+ and CD8+ T cells, including the naive and memory subsets. Sequencing was performed on CD4+ T cells sorted from blood. This clonotype originated in a woman aged 50 to 60 in good health and a related stem cell transplant donor. The chain joins TRBV9 to TRBJ1-1; no D segment can be confidently identified. The nucleotides are TGTGCCAGCAGCATAAACCCGGGCACTGAAGCTTTCTTT. Translation gives CASSINPGTEAFF.